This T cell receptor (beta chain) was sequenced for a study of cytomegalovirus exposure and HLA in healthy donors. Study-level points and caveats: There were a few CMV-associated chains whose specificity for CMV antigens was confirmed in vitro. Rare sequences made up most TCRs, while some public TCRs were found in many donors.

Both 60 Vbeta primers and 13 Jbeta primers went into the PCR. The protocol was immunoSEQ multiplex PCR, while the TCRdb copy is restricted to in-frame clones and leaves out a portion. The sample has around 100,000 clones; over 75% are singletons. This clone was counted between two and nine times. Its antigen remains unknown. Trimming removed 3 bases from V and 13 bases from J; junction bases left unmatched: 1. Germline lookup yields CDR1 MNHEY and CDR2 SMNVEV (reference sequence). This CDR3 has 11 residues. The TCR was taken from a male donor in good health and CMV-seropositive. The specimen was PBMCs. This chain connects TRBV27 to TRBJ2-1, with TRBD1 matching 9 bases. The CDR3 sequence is CASSFTGGQFF. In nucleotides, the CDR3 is TGTGCCAGCAGTTTCACAGGGGGCCAGTTCTTC.